This T cell receptor beta chain is from a study of response to subunit inactivated influenza vaccine. V lost 2 bases, J lost 6 bases, and 16 bases lay in between. The CDR3 is 15 amino acids. Looked up from germline, CDR1 is MGHRA and CDR2 is YSYEKL. TCRdb used MiXCR to reprocess the RT-PCR reads, holding one entry per CDR3 protein. The sample lists around 160,000 distinct CDR3 sequences, 11% occurring once. Whole-study results and caveats: Authors suggested few new T cells are recruited by each seasonal influenza vaccination.

This clonotype has a count of ten or more. Its antigen is unknown. The V and J genes are TRBV4-1 and TRBJ1-1, with D perhaps TRBD1 (5 bases). The sequence was collected from a man in his forties or fifties who received an inactivated influenza vaccine. The source was non-naive T cells sorted from PBMCs, collected 35 to 45 days after vaccination. In DNA form, the CDR3 reads TGCGCCAGCAGCCAACCGGGACGGAGTTCTCCTGAAGCTTTCTTT. Encoded protein: CASSQPGRSSPEAFF.